A single sample gave rise to the 17 T cell receptor beta chains below, sequenced in a study of blood T cell repertoires in COVID-19. The table came from immunoSEQ multiplex PCR; TCRdb's copy has only in-frame clones and leaves some out. The sample holds 140,000 or so clones, more than 75% seen once. Sequencing used peripheral blood. These receptors came from a man aged 55-75 years with acute or convalescent COVID-19.

The rearrangement links TRBV9 to TRBJ1-3; 7 bases map to TRBD1. CDR3 length: 17 residues. The germline gives CDR1 SGDLS, CDR2 YYNGEE. Trimming removed 4 bases from V and 0 bases from J; junction bases left unmatched: 10. The chain's CDR3 is CASSPGMGQFSGNTIYF. The CDR3, as DNA: TGTGCCAGCAGCCCAGGCATGGGACAGTTCTCTGGAAACACCATATATTTT.

A single count supports this clone. The chain uses TRBV6-2 or TRBV6-3 and TRBJ2-5; 11 nucleotides agree with TRBD1. V lost 5 bases and J lost 8; bases outside the gene matches: 4. CDR3 length: 13 amino acids. Germline CDR1 and CDR2: MNHEY and SVGEGT. The CDR3 region is CASSPGQGGTQYF. DNA for the CDR3: TGTGCCAGCAGTCCGGGACAGGGGGGCACCCAGTACTTC.

The rearrangement joins TRBV28 to TRBJ2-2; 10 nucleotides agree with TRBD1. Germline V gene sequence: CDR1 MDHEN, CDR2 SYDVKM. Losses at the gene ends were 7 bases for V and 7 bases for J; bases not matched to a gene: 9. The CDR3 consists of 15 residues. Here the CDR3 reads CASKTGQGIGGELFF. CDR3 DNA: TGTGCCAGCAAGACGGGACAGGGGATAGGCGGGGAGCTGTTTTTT.

The table lists this clone with a few counts. The chain employs TRBV28 and TRBJ1-5; D is undetermined. V shed 7 bases and J shed 2 bases, with 12 bases lying between them. The CDR3 totals 14 residues. The V gene's germline CDR1 is MDHEN and CDR2 SYDVKM. CDR3 protein: CASKFPLGNQPQHF. CDR3 nucleotides: TGTGCCAGCAAATTTCCACTGGGCAATCAGCCCCAGCATTTT.

The chain is built from TRBV7-8 and TRBJ2-7; 8 bases line up with TRBD1. From germline, CDR1 is SGHVS and CDR2 FQNEAQ. V was clipped by 4 bases and J by 5 bases; unmatched bases: 4. The CDR3 has 13 amino acids. The CDR3 nucleotides are TGTGCCAGCAGCTGGACAGGGATCAACGAGCAGTACTTC. This gives the protein CASSWTGINEQYF.

The rearrangement links TRBV6-2 or TRBV6-3 to TRBJ1-3; no firm D call. The V end was cut by 6 bases, the J end by 15 bases, with 12 bases between. There are 10 residues in the CDR3. Germline lookup yields CDR1 MNHEY and CDR2 SVGEGT. The CDR3 DNA reads as TGTGCCAGCAGCTCCGGGATCCCATATTTT. It codes for CASSSGIPYF.

The chain joins TRBV11-3 to TRBJ2-7, with D tentatively TRBD2 (6 bases). This CDR3 is built from 15 residues. Germline-derived CDR1 and CDR2 are SGHNT and YENEEA. The V gene lost 11 bases and the J gene lost 3 bases, with 23 bases spanning the gap. The CDR3 sequence is CARSGLSLTYYEQYF. DNA of the CDR3: TGTGCCCGATCGGGACTCAGTCTTACTTACTACGAGCAGTACTTC. Full variable domain (remainder filled in from reference TRBV11-3 and TRBJ2-7): EAGVVQSPRYKIIEKKQPVAFWCNPISGHNTLYWYLQNLGQGPELLIRYENEEAVDDSQLPKDRFSAERLKGVDSTLKIQPAELGDSAVYLCARSGLSLTYYEQYFGPGTRLTVT.

V and J are TRBV28 and TRBJ1-2, with D hard to call. The CDR3 totals 14 residues. V lost 7 bases and J 7 bases, leaving 19 bases between the germline ends. CDR1 and CDR2 (germline): MDHEN, SYDVKM. In DNA, the CDR3 is TGTGCCAGCACCCCGCCGCTTCTAACGGGTGGCTACACCTTC. It is translated as CASTPPLLTGGYTF.

The V call is TRBV6-5, the J call TRBJ1-2, with D perhaps matching TRBD1 (5 bases). CDR3 length equals 13 residues. Germline V gene lookup returns CDR1 MNHEY and CDR2 SVGAGI. V lost 6 bases to trimming and J lost 3 bases, with 11 bases between them. The CDR3 DNA reads TGTGCCAGCAGCCCCGACAGCTACTATGGCTACACCTTC. It specifies CASSPDSYYGYTF.

The DNA for the CDR3 is TGTGCCAGCAGCCCGACAGGAGCAACTAATGAAAAACTGTTTTTT. This sequence encodes CASSPTGATNEKLFF. The chain carries TRBV13 and TRBJ1-4; perhaps TRBD1 as D (6 bases). The V end was cut by 5 bases, the J end by 0 bases, with 10 bases between. The CDR3 totals 15 residues. Germline loops: CDR1 PRHDT, CDR2 FYEKMQ (reference sequence).

This clone was counted a few times. The rearrangement joins TRBV12-3 or TRBV12-4 to TRBJ2-7; a weak D match, TRBD1 (5 bases). V was clipped by 5 bases and J by 4 bases, with 12 bases between them. CDR3 length: 13 amino acids. DNA of the CDR3: TGTGCCAGCAGTCCCGGGCCAGGGTACGAGCAGTACTTC. This encodes CASSPGPGYEQYF.

The CDR3 DNA is TGTGCCAGCAGCTTGGGGACAGCTTCTCTCTACGAGCAGTACTTC. Protein: CASSLGTASLYEQYF. This rearrangement joins TRBV5-6 to TRBJ2-7; possibly TRBD1 for D (6 bases). The CDR3 runs to 15 residues. CDR1 and CDR2 (germline): SGHDT, YYEEEE. Trimming stripped 0 bases from V and 3 bases from J, with 13 bases between.

The chain uses TRBV7-9 and TRBJ2-2; D call uncertain. Germline V gives CDR1 SEHNR, CDR2 FQNEAQ (reference sequence). There are 13 residues in the CDR3. V gave up 5 bases and J gave up 6 bases, with 10 bases separating them. The CDR3 loop reads CASSPSNPGELFF. The CDR3 nucleotides read TGTGCCAGCAGCCCCTCTAACCCCGGGGAGCTGTTTTTT.

This clone was seen ten or more times. The chain combines TRBV7-9 with TRBJ1-2; TRBD1 aligns across 7 bases. Trimming removed 6 bases from V and 8 bases from J; junction bases left unmatched: 9. The CDR3 sequence is 13 residues long. Germline-derived CDR1 and CDR2 are SEHNR and FQNEAQ (reference sequence). This CDR3 reads CASRSTGAEGYTF. The CDR3 DNA sequence: TGTGCCAGCAGAAGTACAGGGGCGGAGGGCTACACCTTC.

The chain employs TRBV6-5 and TRBJ1-5; TRBD1 is a possible D gene (5 bases). Trimming pared 8 bases from V and 0 bases from J, leaving 11 bases between. CDR3 size: 14 residues. The germline V gene encodes CDR1 MNHEY and CDR2 SVGAGI. CDR3 nucleotide sequence: TGTGCCAGCCGACAGCTCAATAGCAATCAGCCCCAGCATTTT. Its protein product is CASRQLNSNQPQHF.

The chain employs TRBV18 and TRBJ2-5, with 9 positions matching TRBD1. Germline V gene lookup returns CDR1 KGHSH and CDR2 LQKENI. J lost 4 bases, V lost 4 bases, and 10 bases had no gene match. This CDR3 has 16 residues. CDR3 DNA: TGTGCCAGCTCACACTCGCCGGACAGGGGAGGAGAGACCCAGTACTTC. Protein sequence: CASSHSPDRGGETQYF.

The J gene is TRBJ2-7, the V gene TRBV3-1 (or the pseudogene TRBV3-2), with 8 nucleotides matching TRBD1. V was pared by 4 bases and J by 0 bases, with 2 bases of the junction left unmatched. CDR3 length: 14 residues. In germline, CDR1 is LGHDT, CDR2 YNNKEL (reference sequence). In nucleotides, the CDR3 is TGTGCCAGCAGCCCGACAGGGGCCTCCTACGAGCAGTACTTC. This encodes CASSPTGASYEQYF.